This TCR beta chain was retrieved from a study of cytomegalovirus exposure and HLA in healthy donors. About the study: Findings of an earlier analysis included roughly 110 million unique TCR beta sequences from roughly 180 million T cells. Study results and caveats: Looking again later, the authors saw that most CMV-associated TCR beta chains seemed HLA-restricted. Reported performance of the classifier showed diagnosis of cytomegalovirus status with high specificity and sensitivity.

13 Jbeta primers and 60 Vbeta primers were used for the PCR. TCRdb's table, derived via immunoSEQ multiplex PCR, lists solely in-frame clones and lacks some. The sample includes a few hundred thousand clones, roughly 81% of them seen just once. Healthy donors of bone marrow made up the group. This CDR3 contains 16 residues. Germline-derived CDR1 and CDR2 are KGHSH and LQKENI. The V end was cut by 4 bases, the J end by 0 bases, with 13 bases between. Concerning this clone itself: The antigen is unknown.

The TCR was taken from a middle-aged woman in good health and CMV-seropositive. The chain combines TRBV18 with TRBJ1-3; unclear D gene. Specimen: PBMCs. This CDR3 reads CASSLPTDNSGNTIYF. In DNA form, the CDR3 reads TGTGCCAGCTCACTTCCTACAGATAACTCTGGAAACACCATATATTTT.